The 21 T cell receptor beta chains below come from one sample, sequenced in a study of early T cells in non-severe SARS-CoV-2 infection (dated by TCRdb to the early 2020s). Libraries were made using 5' RACE. The sample was run on a NextSeq 500. The public sequencing data were trimmed at Q25 with fastp and processed into clonotypes with MiXCR by TCRdb, which kept only in-frame beta chains. Every entry covers one CDR3 protein and lists the most common genes and DNA from its rows. Across this sample there are 40,000 to 55,000 distinct CDR3 sequences, with nearly 7.5% seen only once. Together, the top ten hold roughly 8.5% of the sample. Sample: whole blood. These receptors were taken from an adult who was a healthcare worker with PCR-confirmed SARS-CoV-2 infection or an uninfected control (not recorded which).

The chain joins TRBV24-1 to TRBJ2-1; unclear D gene. Trimming shortened V by 0 bases and J by 7 bases, and 9 bases separated the two germline ends. This CDR3 is built from 14 residues. The germline gives CDR1 KGHDR, CDR2 SFDVKD. The CDR3 sequence is CATSDLKELNEQFF. The CDR3 coding sequence is TGTGCCACCAGTGATTTGAAGGAATTGAATGAGCAGTTCTTC.

This clonotype was observed a handful of times. CDR3 residues: CASSFGKANSYEQYF. The DNA for the CDR3 is TGTGCCAGCAGCTTCGGGAAGGCAAACTCCTACGAGCAGTACTTC. J is TRBJ2-7 and V is TRBV7-2; D perhaps matches TRBD2 (5 bases). The CDR3 spans 15 residues. V gave up 3 bases and J gave up 0 bases, with 12 bases separating them. CDR1 and CDR2 from the germline V gene are SGHTA and FQGNSA.

This clonotype was detected a few times. This rearrangement joins TRBV25-1 to TRBJ1-5, with 10 bases fitting TRBD1. This CDR3 region has 15 residues. Germline trimming cut 3 bases from V and 5 bases from J; bases unmatched to any gene: 4. CDR1 is MGHDK and CDR2 is SYGVNS in the germline V gene. Here the CDR3 reads CASSEPDRGHQPQHF. The CDR3 coding sequence is TGTGCCAGCAGTGAGCCAGACAGGGGGCATCAGCCCCAGCATTTT.

This clonotype occurred many times. The chain is built from TRBV12-3 or TRBV12-4 and TRBJ2-5; TRBD2 aligns across 13 bases. Losses at the gene ends were 9 bases for V and 5 bases for J; bases not matched to a gene: 6. This CDR3 comprises 14 residues. This CDR3 is CASRLAGGLETQYF. The CDR3, as DNA: TGTGCCAGTAGACTAGCGGGGGGCCTCGAGACCCAGTACTTC.

The table lists this clonotype with a few counts. CDR3 nucleotide sequence: TGCAGTGCTCCTCCTGTAGGGAATCAGCCCCAGCATTTT. Translated, it gives CSAPPVGNQPQHF. The rearrangement joins TRBV20-1 to TRBJ1-5; D is unresolved. The germline V gene encodes CDR1 DFQATT and CDR2 SNEGSKA (reference sequence). Trimming took 5 bases from V and 4 from J, leaving 12 bases between them. The CDR3 spans 13 residues.

This clonotype was counted ten times or more. The J gene is TRBJ1-6, the V gene TRBV20-1, with TRBD1 matching 8 bases. V was pared by 3 bases and J by 3 bases, with 10 bases of the junction left unmatched. CDR1 and CDR2 (germline): DFQATT, SNEGSKA (reference sequence). The CDR3 contains 17 residues. The CDR3 loop reads CSASRWDRSVYNSPLHF. The CDR3 DNA reads as TGCAGTGCTAGTCGTTGGGACAGGAGCGTCTATAATTCACCCCTCCACTTT.

This clonotype occurred many times. The chain is built from TRBV4-3 and TRBJ2-7, with 7 bases fitting TRBD2. V was pared by 2 bases and J by 3 bases, with 7 bases of the junction left unmatched. Germline V gene sequence: CDR1 LGHNA, CDR2 YSLEER. This CDR3 contains 15 residues. The CDR3 region is CASSQHRLASYEQYF. The CDR3 region has the DNA TGCGCCAGCAGCCAACATCGACTAGCTAGCTACGAGCAGTACTTC.

At least ten counts were recorded for this clonotype. This sequence joins TRBV28 and TRBJ1-6; D is uncertain. Germline lookup yields CDR1 MDHEN and CDR2 SYDVKM. The CDR3 loop spans 12 amino acids. V lost 8 bases to trimming and J lost 12 bases, with 14 bases between them. The CDR3 DNA follows: TGTGCCAGCCTACGAGGTTTCGAACCCCTCCACTTT. Translation: CASLRGFEPLHF.

In this sample, this clonotype turned up many times. The CDR3 sequence: CASLEGAGPGSTDTQYF. CDR3 nucleotides: TGTGCCTCCCTTGAGGGGGCAGGGCCCGGGAGCACAGATACGCAGTATTTT. This chain uses TRBV21-1 with TRBJ2-3; the table assigns TRBD1, which was not confirmed against the DNA. TRBV21-1 is deemed a pseudogene. The CDR3 runs to 17 residues.

This clonotype showed up many times. The genes are TRBV10-3 and TRBJ2-5; no clear D. V lost 3 bases, J lost 4 bases, and 9 bases lay in between. Looked up from germline, CDR1 is ENHRY and CDR2 is SYGVKD. This CDR3 comprises 13 residues. CDR3 protein: CAISESQVETQYF. For the CDR3, the DNA is TGTGCCATCAGTGAAAGTCAGGTAGAGACCCAGTACTTC.

The table lists this clonotype with many counts. The CDR3 nucleotides are TGCGCCAGCAGCCAAGTATTCAGGGGAAACACTGAAGCTTTCTTT. Its protein product is CASSQVFRGNTEAFF. J is TRBJ1-1 and V is TRBV4-3, with TRBD1 as a possible D gene (6 bases). V was shortened by 1 base and J by 2 bases, with 11 bases between the two germline ends. Germline V CDR1 and CDR2: LGHNA, YSLEER. The CDR3 extends over 15 amino acids.

This clonotype was seen a handful of times. The chain carries TRBV6-2 or TRBV6-3 and TRBJ2-1; tentatively, D is TRBD2 (5 bases). The length of the CDR3 is 13 residues. V lost 6 bases to trimming and J lost 3 bases, with 9 bases between them. The V gene's germline CDR1 is MNHEY and CDR2 SVGEGT. The CDR3 sequence is CASRGSGYNEQFF. The CDR3 bases are TGTGCCAGCAGGGGCAGCGGCTACAATGAGCAGTTCTTC.

This clonotype was seen at least ten times. J is TRBJ2-7 and V is TRBV28; 9 bases agree with TRBD1. V lost 5 bases and J lost 0; bases outside the gene matches: 2. The CDR3 totals 14 residues. Germline V gene data show CDR1 as MDHEN and CDR2 as SYDVKM. CDR3 sequence (DNA): TGTGCCAGCAGTCGACAGGGGGACTCCTACGAGCAGTACTTC. Its translation is CASSRQGDSYEQYF. Full variable domain (rest looked up from reference TRBV28 and TRBJ2-7): DVKVTQSSRYLVKRTGEKVFLECVQDMDHENMFWYRQDPGLGLRLIYFSYDVKMKEKGDIPEGYSVSREKKERFSLILESASTNQTSMYLCASSRQGDSYEQYFGPGTRLTVT.

This clonotype was counted between two and nine times. The V and J genes are TRBV18 and TRBJ2-1, with 10 positions matching TRBD1. The V gene end was trimmed by 4 bases and the J gene end by 7 bases; junction bases not matched to a gene: 1. Looked up from germline, CDR1 is KGHSH and CDR2 is LQKENI. The CDR3 is made up of 13 amino acids. CDR3 region: CASSRQGANEQFF. DNA for the CDR3: TGTGCCAGCTCACGACAGGGGGCAAATGAGCAGTTCTTC.

This clonotype was seen only a few times. V is TRBV19 and J is TRBJ2-7; 8 positions match TRBD2. Trimming took 6 bases from V and 6 from J; bases not matched to a gene: 4. The CDR3 is 12 amino acids. Germline loops: CDR1 LNHDA, CDR2 SQIVND (reference sequence). CDR3 DNA sequence: TGTGCCAGTAGCCGGGGGGGATTCGAGCAGTACTTC. This sequence encodes CASSRGGFEQYF.

The genes are TRBV11-2 and TRBJ2-1; 10 bases are shared with TRBD2. Germline lookup yields CDR1 SGHAT and CDR2 FQNNGV. V lost 3 bases, J lost 7 bases, and 6 bases stayed unmatched. This CDR3 contains 15 residues. The CDR3 reads CASSFGASGGNEQFF. In nucleotides, the CDR3 is TGTGCCAGCAGCTTTGGGGCTAGCGGGGGAAATGAGCAGTTCTTC.

This clonotype was detected only a few times. V gene TRBV7-6 combines with J gene TRBJ2-5; D is unclear. Trimming took off 3 bases at V and 5 bases at J, with 10 bases between the two ends. Germline loops: CDR1 SGHVS, CDR2 FNYEAQ. This CDR3 has 13 residues. CDR3 DNA: TGTGCCAGCAGCTTCACCAAACCGGAGACCCAGTACTTC. Its protein product is CASSFTKPETQYF.

This clonotype was detected many times. The rearrangement links TRBV4-3 to TRBJ2-7; 10 bases map to TRBD2. The CDR3 contains 15 residues. V shed 1 base and J 4 bases; nucleotides not matched to a gene: 4. Germline CDR1 and CDR2: LGHNA and YSLEER. The DNA of the CDR3 is TGCGCCAGCAGCCAAGTGCTAGCGGGGGTTTACGAGCAGTACTTC. It translates to CASSQVLAGVYEQYF.

In DNA form, the CDR3 reads TGTGCCTGCTTAGAAAGGACTAACTATGGCTACACCTTC. Translation: CACLERTNYGYTF. This rearrangement joins TRBV30 to TRBJ1-2; D unclear. The germline V and J ends were trimmed by 6 bases and 0 bases, with 11 bases remaining between them. The CDR3 totals 13 residues. CDR1 is GTSNPN, CDR2 SVGIG, per germline (reference sequence).

This clonotype has a count of ten or more. J is TRBJ1-1 and V is TRBV18, with D possibly matching TRBD1 (5 bases). Germline CDR1 reads KGHSH; CDR2 reads LQKENI. Trimming cost V 5 bases and J 1 base, with 11 bases left between them. CDR3 size: 14 residues. CDR3 amino acids: CASSFYRPNTEAFF. CDR3 DNA: TGTGCCAGCTCATTCTACAGGCCGAACACTGAAGCTTTCTTT.

This clonotype has ten or more counts. This chain uses TRBV7-9 with TRBJ2-7, with D possibly TRBD2 on 5 matching bases. The CDR3 totals 14 residues. V gave up 6 bases and J gave up 1 base, with 13 bases separating them. From germline, CDR1 is SEHNR and CDR2 FQNEAQ (reference sequence). The CDR3 nucleotides read TGTGCCAGCAGAACCGGACTGGATTCCTACGAGCAGTACTTC. Translation: CASRTGLDSYEQYF.